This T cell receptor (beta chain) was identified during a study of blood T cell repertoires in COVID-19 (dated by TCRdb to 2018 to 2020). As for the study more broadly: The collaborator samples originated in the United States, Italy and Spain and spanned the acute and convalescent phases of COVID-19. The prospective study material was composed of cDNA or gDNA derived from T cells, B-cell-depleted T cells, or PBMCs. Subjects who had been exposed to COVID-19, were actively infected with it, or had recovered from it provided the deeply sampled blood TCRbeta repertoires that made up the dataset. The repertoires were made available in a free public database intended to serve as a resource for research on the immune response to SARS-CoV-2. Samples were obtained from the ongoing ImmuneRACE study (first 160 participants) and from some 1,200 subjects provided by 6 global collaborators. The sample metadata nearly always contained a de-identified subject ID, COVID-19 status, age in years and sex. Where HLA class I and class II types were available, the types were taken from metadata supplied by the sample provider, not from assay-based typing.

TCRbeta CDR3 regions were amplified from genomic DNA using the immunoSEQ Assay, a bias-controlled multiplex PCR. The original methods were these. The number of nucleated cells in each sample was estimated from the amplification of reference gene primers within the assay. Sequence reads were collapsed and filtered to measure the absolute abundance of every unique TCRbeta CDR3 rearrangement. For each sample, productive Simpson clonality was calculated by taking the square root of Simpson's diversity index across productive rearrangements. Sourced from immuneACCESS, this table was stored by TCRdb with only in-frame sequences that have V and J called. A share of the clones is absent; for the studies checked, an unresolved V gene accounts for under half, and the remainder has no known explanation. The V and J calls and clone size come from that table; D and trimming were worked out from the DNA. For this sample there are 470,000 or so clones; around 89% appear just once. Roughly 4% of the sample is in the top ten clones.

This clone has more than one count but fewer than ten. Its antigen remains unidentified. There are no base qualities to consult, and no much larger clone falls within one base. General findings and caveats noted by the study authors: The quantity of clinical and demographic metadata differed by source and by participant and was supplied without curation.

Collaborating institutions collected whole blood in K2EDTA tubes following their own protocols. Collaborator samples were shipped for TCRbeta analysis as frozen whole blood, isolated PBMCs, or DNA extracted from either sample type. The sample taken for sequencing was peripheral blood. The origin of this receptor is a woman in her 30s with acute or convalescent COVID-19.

CDR3 region: CASRDSARETQYF. The DNA sequence is given as TGTGCCAGCAGGGACAGTGCCCGGGAGACCCAGTACTTC. The chain is encoded by TRBV12-3 or TRBV12-4 joined to TRBJ2-5; 6 matching bases give a weak D call of TRBD1. The CDR3 covers 13 residues, taking in both the cysteine and the phenylalanine. Left in the record is the CDR3 DNA by itself, 39 bases read in frame from the first base. V is cut by 6 bases and J by 5 bases, and the space between the germline ends is 13 bases.